This T cell receptor (beta chain) was sequenced for a study of T cell changes during pregnancy in multiple sclerosis. This clone was observed a handful of times. TCRdb's table, derived via immunoSEQ multiplex PCR, lists solely in-frame clones and lacks some. Of about 25,000 clones in the sample, 90% were seen once. There are 16 residues in the CDR3. J gave up 4 bases and V 6 bases, and 8 bases lay outside the gene matches. Germline V gene lookup returns CDR1 MDHEN and CDR2 SYDVKM. This TCR derives from a female donor in good health, enrolled as a control in a pregnancy study. The chain recombines TRBV28 with TRBJ2-6, with TRBD1 identical over 8 bases. Sample: CD8+ T cells from peripheral blood mononuclear cells, taken in the third trimester of pregnancy. The CDR3 region is CASSSGTGDGANVLTF. CDR3 DNA sequence: TGTGCCAGCAGCTCCGGGACAGGAGACGGGGCCAACGTCCTGACTTTC.